This TCR beta chain was profiled in a study of chemoradiotherapy in HPV16-positive cancers. Study at large: Candidate HPV-specific clones and shared TCR motifs came from a couple of HPV16-positive patients.

The CDR3 sequence is 15 residues long. Losses at the gene ends were 4 bases for V and 5 bases for J; bases not matched to a gene: 9. The germline V gene has CDR1 SGHNT and CDR2 YENEEA. Repertoires were sampled repeatedly during chemoradiotherapy. Overall study results and limits: Candidate HPV-specific clones and E7-related TCR motifs grew in tumor during treatment. In HPV16-positive patients, HPV-responsive T-cell expansion tracked better recurrence-free survival.

Repertoires were generated with immunoSEQ multiplex PCR, while TCRdb's copy carries only in-frame clones and drops some. The sample records under 35,000 clones, over 90% being singletons. To note about this clone: The antigen is unknown.

The sequences come from blood, collected from a patient who underwent chemoradiotherapy. This receptor was obtained from a human donor with HPV-associated anogenital cancer. The chain carries TRBV11-3 and TRBJ2-7, with 9 bases identical to TRBD1. The DNA of the CDR3 is TGTGCCAGCAGCTCCACCGGGACAGGGAGCCACGAGCAGTACTTC. Translated, it gives CASSSTGTGSHEQYF.